The present entry profiles one T cell receptor (beta chain) with its context. The antigen remains unidentified. Trimming cost V 6 bases and J 3 bases, with 6 bases left between them. This CDR3 has 12 residues. Per germline, CDR1 MDHEN and CDR2 SYDVKM. The protocol was immunoSEQ multiplex PCR, while the TCRdb copy is restricted to in-frame clones and leaves out a portion. Of 90,000 to 120,000 clones listed, approximately 90% are singletons. The patients all showed relapse after autologous stem cell transplantation, while their brentuximab vedotin exposure varied. The record originates from a study of PD-1 blockade in classical Hodgkin lymphoma. Findings and limits, study-wide: Exclusion covered patients beginning nivolumab under 1 year post-ASCT.

Material: peripheral blood mononuclear cells (PBMCs), obtained before the second cycle of nivolumab. The sequence was collected from a human donor with classical Hodgkin lymphoma. V usage is TRBV28 and J usage is TRBJ2-1; D is uncertain. Written as DNA, the CDR3 is TGTGCCAGCAGACTGAACTACAATGAGCAGTTCTTC. Encoded protein: CASRLNYNEQFF.